These 2 T cell receptor beta chains originate from one sample sequenced in a study of identical twins. MiXCR, applied by TCRdb to the 5' RACE reads, yields one record per CDR3 protein. The profile shows nearly 900,000 distinct CDR3 sequences, roughly an eighth of them singletons. The sample was also reused in another study, on yellow fever vaccine responses in identical twins.

Sequencing input: PBMCs. These receptors all stem from a woman aged 18-30 years in good health.

This clonotype was found a few times. This chain connects TRBV20-1 to TRBJ2-3; D may be TRBD2 (5 bases). The V and J ends lost 1 base and 5 bases respectively, with 10 bases between them. The CDR3 is 13 amino acids. The germline CDR1 and CDR2 sequences are DFQATT and SNEGSKA (reference sequence). The CDR3 spells CSARGEWLDTQYF. The CDR3 nucleotides read TGCAGTGCTAGAGGGGAGTGGTTAGATACGCAGTATTTT.

This clonotype occurred a few times. The chain employs TRBV5-1 and TRBJ2-2; the D is unclear. Trimming shortened V by 6 bases and J by 5 bases, and 20 bases separated the two germline ends. CDR1 is SGHRS and CDR2 is YFSETQ in the germline V gene. The CDR3 has 16 amino acids. DNA of the CDR3: TGCGCCAGCATCGAAGATCCGGGCCTGGGGACCGGGGAGCTGTTTTTT. Translating it yields CASIEDPGLGTGELFF. The variable domain in full, completed from reference TRBV5-1 and TRBJ2-2, reads KAGVTQTPRYLIKTRGQQVTLSCSPISGHRSVSWYQQTPGQGLQFLFEYFSETQRNKGNFPGRFSGRQFSNSRSEMNVSTLELGDSALYLCASIEDPGLGTGELFFGEGSRLTVL.